This entry lists 13 T cell receptor beta chains sequenced from one sample in a study of metastatic and nonmetastatic thyroid tumors. TCRdb ran MiXCR on the PCR reads. Of roughly 40,000 clones listed, around 17% are singletons. Thyroid surgery took place with no prior treatment in any patient. The sequencing input was blood. These receptors originate from a female donor with papillary thyroid cancer or a benign thyroid nodule (not recorded which). Some clones in this sample may be carry-over from other donors' samples.

This clone has at least ten counts. The chain employs TRBV2 and TRBJ2-7; D possibly corresponds to TRBD1 (6 bases). There are 12 residues in the CDR3. Germline V gene sequence: CDR1 SNHLY, CDR2 FYNNEI. Trimming pared 5 bases from V and 6 bases from J, leaving 11 bases between. The CDR3 here is CASSPDRSEQYF. CDR3 sequence (DNA): TGTGCCAGCAGTCCGGACAGATCCGAGCAGTACTTC.

This chain connects TRBV25-1 to TRBJ1-2; no definite D call. In germline, CDR1 is MGHDK, CDR2 SYGVNS. Trimming removed 7 bases from V and 8 bases from J, with 23 bases in between. The CDR3 contains 15 residues. CDR3 sequence reads: CASTDPVRSFRGYTF. The CDR3 region has the DNA TGTGCCAGCACTGATCCCGTCAGGTCCTTCCGCGGCTACACCTTC.

Sample share makes this clone medium-sized. The chain links TRBV6-1 to TRBJ1-6; TRBD1 matches at 7 bases. The CDR3 loop spans 14 amino acids. Germline lookup yields CDR1 MNHNS and CDR2 SASEGT. V gave up 6 bases and J gave up 9 bases; unmatched junction bases: 8. CDR3 nucleotide sequence: TGTGCCAGCAGCGACAGGGTACGAAGTTCACCCCTCCACTTT. Residues: CASSDRVRSSPLHF.

This clone was detected many times. Other DNA sequences of this sample code for an identical CDR3. The chain links TRBV5-1 to TRBJ2-7; 9 positions agree with TRBD2. The CDR3 runs 15 residues. The V and J ends lost 4 bases and 7 bases, in that order; junction bases with no gene match: 12. The germline V gene encodes CDR1 SGHRS and CDR2 YFSETQ. The CDR3 region is CASSPTSGGRGEQYF. In DNA, the CDR3 is TGCGCCAGCAGCCCTACCAGCGGGGGGCGGGGGGAGCAGTACTTC.

This clone was detected many times. The sample holds other DNA sequences that translate to the same CDR3. The J gene is TRBJ2-3, the V gene TRBV3-1, with TRBD1 matching over 10 bases. The CDR3 consists of 16 residues. Trimming removed 0 bases from V and 4 bases from J; junction bases left unmatched: 4. Germline CDR1 LGHDT, CDR2 YNNKEL (reference sequence). The DNA for the CDR3 is TGTGCCAGCAGCCAAGATCCGGGACAGGGGCCAGATACGCAGTATTTT. The encoded protein is CASSQDPGQGPDTQYF.

This chain links TRBV6-1 with TRBJ2-2; TRBD2 matches at 10 bases. Germline CDR1 MNHNS, CDR2 SASEGT. CDR3 size: 14 residues. V shed 7 bases, J shed 5 bases, and the junction held 4 bases outside the gene matches. CDR3 DNA sequence: TGTGCCAGCACCAGCGGGGGGGGAACCGGGGAGCTGTTTTTT. Translated, it gives CASTSGGGTGELFF.

This clone has a count of ten or more. This chain joins TRBV19 and TRBJ1-2, with D unresolved. The V gene lost 3 bases and the J gene lost 1 base, with 12 bases spanning the gap. The CDR3 spans 15 residues. Germline V lookup: CDR1 LNHDA, CDR2 SQIVND (reference sequence). CDR3 sequence (DNA): TGTGCCAGTAGTATGGAATTTTGGATTAACTATGGCTACACCTTC. Amino acid sequence: CASSMEFWINYGYTF.

This clone occurred many times. This sequence joins TRBV11-2 and TRBJ2-1, with D possibly being TRBD2 (7 bases). Germline lookup yields CDR1 SGHAT and CDR2 FQNNGV. The CDR3 has 12 residues. V was shortened by 7 bases and J by 8 bases, with 12 bases between the two germline ends. The CDR3 bases are TGTGCCAGCAATCTAGGGGGGGATGAGCAGTTCTTC. This codes for CASNLGGDEQFF. The full variable domain, with the rest looked up from reference TRBV11-2 and TRBJ2-1, is EAGVAQSPRYKIIEKRQSVAFWCNPISGHATLYWYQQILGQGPKLLIQFQNNGVVDDSQLPKDRFSAERLKGVDSTLKIQPAKLEDSAVYLCASNLGGDEQFFGPGTRLTVL.

This clone was found a few times. This rearrangement joins TRBV4-1 to TRBJ1-5; D uncertain. This CDR3 contains 16 residues. Germline CDR1 is MGHRA and CDR2 is YSYEKL. Trimming stripped 9 bases from V and 3 bases from J, with 21 bases between. This CDR3 reads CASRKDGSGVNQPQHF. The CDR3 bases are TGCGCCAGTAGAAAAGATGGGTCTGGTGTCAATCAGCCCCAGCATTTT.

The chain uses TRBV6-1 and TRBJ2-6; TRBD1 might be the D (6 bases). V was pared by 6 bases and J by 11 bases, with 20 bases between. Germline loops: CDR1 MNHNS, CDR2 SASEGT. This CDR3 is 15 amino acids long. CDR3 in DNA: TGTGCCAGCAGATCAAATCACAGGGTAGGGCACGTCCTGACTTTC. This translates into CASRSNHRVGHVLTF.

This clone showed up many times. The chain couples TRBV9 to TRBJ2-7; 9 nucleotides line up with TRBD1. V was clipped by 0 bases and J by 2 bases; unmatched bases: 0. CDR3 length equals 14 residues. Germline CDR1 SGDLS, CDR2 YYNGEE. In DNA form, the CDR3 reads TGTGCCAGCAGCGTAGGGGACAGGGCCTACGAGCAGTACTTC. It codes for CASSVGDRAYEQYF.

This clone was seen many times. This sample also contains other DNA sequences that code for the same CDR3. The chain combines TRBV11-2 with TRBJ1-2, with 9 positions matching TRBD1. The CDR3 has 17 amino acids. With V trimmed by 1 base and J by 6 bases, 12 bases remained unmatched. Germline CDR1 is SGHAT and CDR2 is FQNNGV. The CDR3 nucleotides are TGTGCCAGCAGCTTAGTCTCGGGACAGGGAATGGGAGATGGCTACACCTTC. This codes for CASSLVSGQGMGDGYTF.

This clone was seen repeatedly, ten times or more. CDR3 in amino acids: CAITPERDQPQHF. CDR3 in DNA: TGTGCCATCACCCCCGAGAGAGATCAGCCCCAGCATTTT. The rearrangement joins TRBV10-3 to TRBJ1-5; no definite D call. The CDR3 is 13 amino acids. V was shortened by 7 bases and J by 5 bases, with 12 bases between the two germline ends. Germline-derived CDR1 and CDR2 are ENHRY and SYGVKD.